These T cell receptor beta chains were read from a single sample in a study of human T cells and chemical hapten exposure. In TCRdb, the RACE reads were re-called with MiXCR into one record per CDR3 protein. This repertoire shows about 52,000 distinct CDR3 sequences, approximately 9.7% found once; its top ten account for 9.5% to 10%. Source: whole blood, taken in connection with sensitization to the hapten diphenylcyclopropenone (DPC). The receptors come from a young woman with alopecia areata. Some clones in this sample may be carry-over from other donors' samples. Both conserved end residues are part of each CDR3. D genes are given only for firm matches. Rows give clone size only sometimes, using once, few, many, or a class for an expanded clone.

>.|many|TRBJ1-6|TRBV7-2
CASSLGTEPSPLHF
TGTGCCAGCAGCCTTGGGACCGAACCTTCACCCCTCCACTTT
>.|few|TRBJ1-5|TRBV19
CASSIVDQPQHF
TGTGCCAGTAGTATAGTAGATCAGCCCCAGCATTTT
>.|few|TRBJ1-5|TRBV12-3/TRBV12-4
CASSSTRGFQPQHF
TGTGCCAGCAGTTCAACTAGGGGGTTTCAGCCCCAGCATTTT
>TRBD1|many|TRBJ1-6|TRBV12-3/TRBV12-4
CASRGQGVSSPLHF
TGTGCCAGTAGGGGACAGGGTGTCAGTTCACCCCTCCACTTT
>TRBD2|.|TRBJ2-1|TRBV2
CASRGTGTRVFYNEQFF
TGTGCCAGCAGGGGGACCGGGACTAGGGTCTTCTACAATGAGCAGTTCTTC
>TRBD1|many|TRBJ1-1|TRBV28
CASSLGQGGEAFF
TGTGCCAGCAGTTTAGGACAGGGGGGTGAAGCTTTCTTT
>.|many|TRBJ1-2|TRBV7-9
CASSLGYRDGYTF
TGTGCCAGCAGCTTAGGATACCGGGATGGCTACACCTTC
>.|.|TRBJ1-1|TRBV28
CASSLQGFMNTEAFF
TGTGCCAGCAGTTTACAGGGGTTCATGAACACTGAAGCTTTCTTT
>TRBD1|few|TRBJ2-5|TRBV19
CASGGTAFQETQYF
TGTGCCAGTGGTGGGACAGCTTTCCAAGAGACCCAGTACTTC
>TRBD2|.|TRBJ2-3|TRBV7-3
CASSLLGRLAGGTSTDTQYF
TGTGCCAGCAGCTTATTGGGGCGACTAGCGGGGGGGACGAGCACAGATACGCAGTATTTT
>.|few|TRBJ2-1|TRBV28
CASSQPDRNNEQFF
TGTGCCAGCAGCCAACCCGACAGGAACAATGAGCAGTTCTTC
>.|few|TRBJ2-5|TRBV9
CASSEAPTAQETQYF
TGTGCCAGCAGCGAGGCCCCCACAGCTCAAGAGACCCAGTACTTC
>.|.|TRBJ2-5|TRBV7-7
CASSLNSGGQETQYF
TGTGCTAGCAGCTTAAATAGCGGCGGCCAAGAGACCCAGTACTTC
>TRBD2|few|TRBJ2-3|TRBV12-3/TRBV12-4
CASRPNLAGVADTQYF
TGTGCCAGCAGACCCAACCTAGCGGGGGTTGCAGATACGCAGTATTTT
>.|few|TRBJ2-2|TRBV5-1
CASSLRSANTGELFF
TGCGCCAGCAGCTTGAGGTCCGCTAACACCGGGGAGCTGTTTTTT
>.|few|TRBJ1-4|TRBV7-2
CASSSQTGSLNEKLFF
TGTGCCAGCAGCTCACAAACAGGGTCCCTCAATGAAAAACTGTTTTTT
>.|few|TRBJ1-1|TRBV29-1
CSVVTGMNTEAFF
TGCAGCGTTGTGACGGGCATGAACACTGAAGCTTTCTTT
>.|few|TRBJ2-4|TRBV5-5
CASSPSGGPYRNIQYF
TGTGCCAGCAGCCCATCCGGGGGGCCTTATAGAAACATTCAGTACTTC
>.|.|TRBJ1-3|TRBV4-1
CASSQVAGVGVSSTIYF
TGCGCCAGCAGCCAAGTAGCTGGGGTCGGAGTATCAAGCACCATATATTTT
>.|.|TRBJ1-5|TRBV20-1
CSARIQGPQPF
TGCAGTGCTAGAATACAGGGCCCCCAGCCTTTT
>.|.|TRBJ2-7|TRBV4-3
CASSQGSPRPLSDEQYF
TGCGCCAGCAGCCAAGGGTCCCCTCGACCCTTAAGCGACGAGCAGTACTTC
>.|few|TRBJ2-7|TRBV20-1
CSARRVRNEQYF
TGCAGTGCTAGACGGGTACGGAACGAGCAGTACTTC
>.|few|TRBJ1-1|TRBV12-3/TRBV12-4
CASSYNQENTEAFF
TGTGCCAGCAGTTATAACCAAGAAAACACTGAAGCTTTCTTT
>TRBD1|many|TRBJ1-1|TRBV2
CASSDRQGFPIMNTEAFF
TGTGCCAGCAGTGATCGACAGGGCTTCCCAATTATGAACACTGAAGCTTTCTTT
>.|.|TRBJ2-2|TRBV4-2
CASSQDLNTATGELFF
TGTGCCAGCAGCCAAGATCTAAACACTGCCACCGGGGAGCTGTTTTTT
>.|many|TRBJ1-1|TRBV3-1
CASSPGLTVTEAFF
TGTGCCAGCAGCCCCGGGCTCACGGTGACTGAAGCTTTCTTT
>.|.|TRBJ1-4|TRBV5-5
CASSAIHRVEEKLFF
TGTGCCAGCAGCGCCATCCACAGGGTAGAGGAAAAACTGTTTTTT
>.|few|TRBJ2-7|TRBV6-2/TRBV6-3
CASRTGIYEQYF
TGTGCCAGCAGAACTGGGATCTACGAGCAGTACTTC
>.|few|TRBJ1-6|TRBV7-6
CASSFSQGNSPLHF
TGTGCCAGCAGCTTCTCCCAGGGAAATTCACCCCTCCACTTT
>TRBD2|.|TRBJ2-3|TRBV28
CASSSSGGRADTQYF
TGTGCCAGCAGTTCCAGCGGGGGGAGGGCAGATACGCAGTATTTT
>.|.|TRBJ2-5|TRBV27
CASSPSRAETQYF
TGTGCCAGCAGCCCCTCTCGGGCAGAGACCCAGTACTTC
>TRBD2|many|TRBJ2-4|TRBV5-4
CASSVGLASPLQYF
TGTGCCAGCAGCGTGGGACTAGCTTCCCCCCTTCAGTACTTC
>.|few|TRBJ1-2|TRBV20-1
CSASSANYGYTF
TGCAGTGCTAGTAGTGCCAACTATGGCTACACCTTC
>.|few|TRBJ2-5|TRBV7-2
CASSLELDEKTQYF
TGTGCCAGCAGCTTAGAACTAGATGAAAAGACCCAGTACTTC
>.|few|TRBJ1-5|TRBV27
CASTVLGSNQPQHF
TGTGCCTCCACCGTCCTAGGTAGCAATCAGCCCCAGCATTTT
>TRBD2|.|TRBJ2-3|TRBV30
CAWSWREGDTQYF
TGTGCCTGGAGTTGGCGGGAGGGAGATACGCAGTATTTT
>.|many|TRBJ1-2|TRBV27
CASSLRRTSVSSNYGYTF
TGTGCCAGCAGTTTACGGAGGACGTCGGTGTCCTCTAACTATGGCTACACCTTC
>.|few|TRBJ2-2|TRBV7-2
CASSSRRGDTGELFF
TGTGCCAGCAGCTCCCGTAGGGGGGACACCGGGGAGCTGTTTTTT
>TRBD1|few|TRBJ1-1|TRBV7-2
CASSLDGTGSDEAFF
TGTGCCAGCAGCTTAGACGGGACAGGGTCGGATGAAGCTTTCTTT
>.|.|TRBJ2-7|TRBV7-2
CASSLDGGGPHYEQYF
TGTGCCAGCAGCTTAGACGGTGGAGGGCCCCACTACGAGCAGTACTTC
>.|many|TRBJ1-4|TRBV6-6
CASSPPREATNEKLFF
TGTGCCAGCAGCCCCCCCAGGGAAGCAACTAATGAAAAACTGTTTTTT
>TRBD1|.|TRBJ2-1|TRBV20-1
CSADGTGGVGQFF
TGCAGTGCCGACGGGACAGGGGGCGTAGGGCAGTTCTTC
>.|many|TRBJ2-7|TRBV28
CASSSGTSYEQYF
TGTGCCAGCAGCTCCGGGACGAGCTACGAGCAGTACTTC
>TRBD2|.|TRBJ2-7|TRBV7-2
CASSLRLAGTPNEQYF
TGTGCCAGCAGCTTAAGGCTAGCGGGGACCCCTAACGAGCAGTACTTC
>.|many|TRBJ2-7|TRBV28
CASSPESPYEQYF
TGTGCCAGCAGTCCCGAGAGTCCCTACGAGCAGTACTTC
>TRBD1|many|TRBJ1-5|TRBV5-6
CASSRRGQDLNQPQHF
TGTGCCAGCAGCCGCAGGGGGCAGGATCTCAATCAGCCCCAGCATTTT
>.|few|TRBJ2-3|TRBV7-3
CASSPLGADTQYF
TGTGCCAGCAGCCCGCTAGGGGCAGATACGCAGTATTTT
>.|medium-sized|TRBJ2-4|TRBV27
CASSLATENIQYF
TGTGCCAGCAGTTTAGCGACTGAAAACATTCAGTACTTC
>.|.|TRBJ1-1|TRBV23-1
CASIGVPNPGNTEAFF
TGCGCCAGCATCGGGGTCCCAAACCCCGGGAACACTGAAGCTTTCTTT
>.|few|TRBJ2-5|TRBV11-2
CASSLGGSWRETQYF
TGTGCCAGCAGCTTAGGCGGCAGCTGGCGAGAGACCCAGTACTTC
>.|.|TRBJ2-5|TRBV7-2
CATMRGGGETQYF
TGTGCCACCATGAGGGGGGGTGGGGAGACCCAGTACTTC
>.|few|TRBJ2-7|TRBV7-9
CASSSRTTEEIYF
TGTGCCAGCAGCTCCCGAACGACCGAGGAGATCTACTTC
>.|few|TRBJ2-5|TRBV28
CASSDRDTQETQYF
TGTGCCAGCAGTGACCGGGACACCCAAGAGACCCAGTACTTC
>TRBD2|many|TRBJ2-4|TRBV20-1
CSAHRMLAATIMSIQYF
TGCAGTGCTCATCGCATGCTAGCGGCGACGATAATGAGTATTCAGTACTTC
>.|few|TRBJ2-1|TRBV3-1
CASSNRGPNEQFF
TGTGCCAGCAGTAACCGGGGTCCCAATGAGCAGTTCTTC